This T cell receptor (beta chain) stems from a study of shared clonotypes between healthy human individuals. Findings and limits, study-wide: On the whole, naive subsets had larger estimated richness than memory subsets had. An expected dependence of interdonor clonotype sharing on sequencing depth was noted.

The CDR3 has 14 residues. From germline, CDR1 is ENHRY and CDR2 SYGVKD. Trimming cost V 5 bases and J 0 bases, with 8 bases left between them. Profiled with immunoSEQ multiplex PCR; TCRdb holds only in-frame clones, not every one. The table includes about 1 million clones, 65% to 80% detected once. A remark on this clone: Its specificity is unknown. Other DNA sequences in the same sample also yield this CDR3.

This clonotype originated in a man between 18 and 29 years old in good health. Material for sequencing was memory CD4+ T cells sorted from blood. This sample's subset: CD45RA-negative fraction. This chain uses TRBV10-3 with TRBJ1-5; D is perhaps TRBD1 (5 bases). CDR3 sequence (DNA): TGTGCCATCAGTCCTGACAGTAGCAATCAGCCCCAGCATTTT. Protein product: CAISPDSSNQPQHF.